The next 10 T cell receptor beta chains were all read from a single sample in a study of cytomegalovirus exposure and HLA in healthy donors (dated by TCRdb to 2015 to 2018). Receptor libraries were prepared by the immunoSEQ multiplex PCR assay. The multiplex PCR relied on a mix of 60 forward primers for TCR Vbeta segments and 13 reverse primers for TCR Jbeta segments. TCRdb mirrors the immuneACCESS table, restricted to in-frame sequences. Some clones are absent from its copies; in checked studies, under half trace to an unresolved V gene, and the reason for the others is unknown. The sample yields about 170,000 clones; roughly three quarters were counted once. The biggest ten clones account for 2% to 2.5% of the sample. Sequences were obtained from PBMCs. The receptors here all came from a woman between 45 and 60 years old in good health and CMV-seronegative.

The chain is built from TRBV7-2 and TRBJ2-2; 8 bases line up with TRBD2. Germline assignment: CDR1 SGHTA and CDR2 FQGNSA. The CDR3 is made up of 15 amino acids. J gave up 4 bases and V 9 bases, and 10 bases lay outside the gene matches. Written as DNA, the CDR3 is TGTGCCAGTAGTTTAATAGCGGGACTCACCGGGGAGCTGTTTTTT. Its translation is CASSLIAGLTGELFF.

The gene calls are TRBV7-2 and TRBJ2-1, with TRBD2 matching 9 bases. Germline CDR1 is SGHTA and CDR2 is FQGNSA. The CDR3 sequence is 15 residues long. After removal of 5 bases from V and 3 bases from J, the junction contained 5 bases not matched to a gene. CDR3 amino acids: CASSQRTSDYNEQFF. CDR3 nucleotide sequence: TGTGCCAGCAGCCAAAGGACTAGCGACTACAATGAGCAGTTCTTC.

This clone was detected once. The chain recombines TRBV23-1 with TRBJ1-1; 7 bases are a match to TRBD1. TRBV23-1 is assigned to the ORF class and has an uncertain function. Germline trimming cut 3 bases from V and 4 bases from J; bases unmatched to any gene: 11. This CDR3 comprises 16 residues. Written as DNA, the CDR3 is TGCGCCAGCAGTCACCACTTACAGGGGAAGGGCACTGAAGCTTTCTTT. It translates to CASSHHLQGKGTEAFF.

The chain links TRBV4-3 to TRBJ2-7, with 9 bases fitting TRBD1. The germline CDR1 and CDR2 sequences are LGHNA and YSLEER. The CDR3 is 15 residues long. Losses at the gene ends were 1 base for V and 6 bases for J; bases not matched to a gene: 7. CDR3 region: CASSQVRDRVGEQYF. In nucleotides, the CDR3 is TGCGCCAGCAGCCAAGTCCGGGACAGGGTCGGCGAGCAGTACTTC.

The genes are TRBV7-9 and TRBJ2-7; D is possibly TRBD2 (5 bases). Looked up from germline, CDR1 is SEHNR and CDR2 is FQNEAQ (reference sequence). The CDR3 covers 13 residues. V gave up 5 bases and J gave up 3 bases, with 11 bases separating them. As DNA, the CDR3 is TGTGCCAGCAGCCAAGGACTCAGCTACGAGCAGTACTTC. Protein sequence: CASSQGLSYEQYF.

This chain connects TRBV5-4 to TRBJ1-2; D is unclear. The CDR3 contains 13 residues. Germline V gene sequence: CDR1 SGHNT, CDR2 YYREEE (reference sequence). V lost 0 bases, J lost 6 bases, and 9 bases lay in between. The CDR3 DNA reads as TGTGCCAGCAGCTTGGTCTCCGGTAATGGCTACACCTTC. This gives the protein CASSLVSGNGYTF.

The chain has TRBV11-2 and TRBJ2-3; TRBD2 matches 10 bases. Germline V gene sequence: CDR1 SGHAT, CDR2 FQNNGV. After removal of 2 bases from V and 3 bases from J, the junction contained 5 bases not matched to a gene. The CDR3 is 16 residues long. This CDR3 is CASSLPSGGGTDTQYF. Here the CDR3 DNA reads TGTGCCAGCAGCTTACCTAGCGGGGGAGGGACAGATACGCAGTATTTT.

This chain connects TRBV20-1 to TRBJ2-5; unclear D gene. The CDR3 length is 11 residues. The V end lost 7 bases, the J end lost 4 bases, and 10 bases lay between the germline ends. Germline loops: CDR1 DFQATT, CDR2 SNEGSKA (reference sequence). The CDR3 here is CSGLRRETQYF. In nucleotides, the CDR3 is TGCAGTGGTCTCCGGAGAGAGACCCAGTACTTC.

Concerning this clone: One end of the junction varies from germline; a read error may be responsible. The V and J genes are TRBV7-9 and TRBJ2-3; TRBD1 matches at 11 bases. Germline assignment: CDR1 SEHNR and CDR2 FQNEAQ (reference sequence). This CDR3 spans 15 amino acids. CDR3 sequence: CSSSVGQGATDTQYF. The CDR3 DNA reads TGTTCCAGCAGCGTCGGACAGGGGGCGACAGATACGCAGTATTTT.

The genes are TRBV18 and TRBJ2-7; perhaps TRBD1 as D (6 bases). V was shortened by 3 bases and J by 1 base, with 13 bases between the two germline ends. The CDR3 covers 15 residues. The germline CDR1 and CDR2 sequences are KGHSH and LQKENI. The CDR3, as DNA: TGTGCCAGCTCACCCACAGGGTTGGAGTCCTACGAGCAGTACTTC. Protein: CASSPTGLESYEQYF.